This record looks at one T cell receptor (beta chain) sequence and its context. Its antigen remains unidentified. These data are taken from a study of CD8+ T cells in alopecia areata. About the study: It was oral tofacitinib, at 5 to 10 mg twice daily, that treated patients received. A 6-month off-drug phase came after tofacitinib, which had lasted 6 to 18 months. Severity in treated patients was scored by percentage of scalp area affected. General study points: Affected lesional scalp, above all in alopecia totalis/universalis, was more clonal than normal scalp.

RNA was extracted and reverse transcribed into cDNA as the sequencing template. Some clones are missing from TCRdb's copy, which holds only in-frame ones; the method was immunoSEQ multiplex PCR. Of about 210,000 clones detected, less than 45% appear once; the ten largest clones hold 0.4% to 0.55%. The treatment: oral pan-JAK inhibitor, 5-10 mg twice daily. The sequence was collected from a human donor with alopecia areata. The sequences come from CD4+ T cells sorted from blood, collected between weeks 30 and 35, from a patient treated with tofacitinib.

In DNA, the CDR3 is TGTGCCTGGAGAGAGACAGGCGCTAGCACAGATACGCAGTATTTT. As protein: CAWRETGASTDTQYF. The J gene is TRBJ2-3, the V gene TRBV30; D is possibly TRBD1 (6 bases). Trimming left V 3 bases short and J 0 bases short, with 13 bases between. The CDR3 has 15 amino acids. CDR1 and CDR2 (germline): GTSNPN, SVGIG (reference sequence).